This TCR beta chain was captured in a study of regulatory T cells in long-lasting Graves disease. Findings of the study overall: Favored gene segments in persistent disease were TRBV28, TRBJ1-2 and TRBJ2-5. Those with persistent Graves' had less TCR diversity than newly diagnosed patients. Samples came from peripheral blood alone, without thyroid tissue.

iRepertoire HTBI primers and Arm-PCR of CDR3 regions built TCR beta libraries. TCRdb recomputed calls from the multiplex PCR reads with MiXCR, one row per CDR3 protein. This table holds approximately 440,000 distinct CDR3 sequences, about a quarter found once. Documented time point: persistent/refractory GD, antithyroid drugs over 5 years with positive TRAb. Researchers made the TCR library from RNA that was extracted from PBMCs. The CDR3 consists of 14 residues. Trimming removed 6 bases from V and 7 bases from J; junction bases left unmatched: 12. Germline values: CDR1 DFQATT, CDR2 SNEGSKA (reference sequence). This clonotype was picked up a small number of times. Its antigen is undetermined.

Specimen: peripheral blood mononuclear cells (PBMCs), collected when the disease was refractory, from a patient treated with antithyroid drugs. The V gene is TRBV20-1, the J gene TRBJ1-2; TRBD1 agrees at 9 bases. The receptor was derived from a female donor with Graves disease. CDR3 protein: CSAREQGAGSGYTF. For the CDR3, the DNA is TGCAGTGCCAGGGAACAGGGGGCAGGCAGTGGCTACACCTTC.